What follows describes a single T cell receptor (beta chain). The sample belongs to a study of cytomegalovirus exposure and HLA in healthy donors. A multiplex PCR was run with 60 Vbeta primers and 13 Jbeta primers. Assay: immunoSEQ multiplex PCR; the TCRdb copy retains only in-frame clones and omits some. Among under 200,000 clones listed, about 85% were seen once. Healthy bone marrow donors made up the cohort. The CDR3 has 16 residues. V lost 1 base and J lost 7, with 18 bases in between. Germline CDR1 is SGHKS and CDR2 is YYEKEE (reference sequence). The chain carries TRBV5-5 and TRBJ1-5; D may be TRBD1 (5 bases). Material: PBMCs. This clonotype originated in a man in his forties or fifties in good health and CMV-seronegative. The DNA of the CDR3 is TGTGCCAGCAGCTTGTTCCCGCCAGGTGCAGGGCAGCCCCAGCATTTT. Translated, it gives CASSLFPPGAGQPQHF.